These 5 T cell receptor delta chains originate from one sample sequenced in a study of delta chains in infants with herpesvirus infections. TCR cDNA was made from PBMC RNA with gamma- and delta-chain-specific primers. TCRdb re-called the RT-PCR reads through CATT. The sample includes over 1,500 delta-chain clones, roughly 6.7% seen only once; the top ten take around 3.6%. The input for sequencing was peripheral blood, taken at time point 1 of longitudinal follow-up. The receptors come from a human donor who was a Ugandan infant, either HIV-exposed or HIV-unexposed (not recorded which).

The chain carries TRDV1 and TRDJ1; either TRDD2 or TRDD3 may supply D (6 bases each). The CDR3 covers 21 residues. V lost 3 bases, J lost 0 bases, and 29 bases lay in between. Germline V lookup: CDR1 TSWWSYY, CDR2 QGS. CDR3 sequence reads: CALGDSPTSWGLRANTDKLIF. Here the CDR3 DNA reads TGTGCTCTTGGGGACTCTCCTACGTCCTGGGGATTGCGAGCTAACACCGATAAACTCATCTTT.

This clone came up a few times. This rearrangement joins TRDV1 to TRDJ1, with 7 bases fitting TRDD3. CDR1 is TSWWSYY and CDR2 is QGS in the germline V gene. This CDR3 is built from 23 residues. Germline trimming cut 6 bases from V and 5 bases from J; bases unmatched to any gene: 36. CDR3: CALGISHPVLVGQKPHGGDKLIF. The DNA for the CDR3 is TGTGCTCTTGGAATTTCCCACCCTGTACTGGTAGGACAAAAGCCACATGGGGGAGATAAACTCATCTTT.

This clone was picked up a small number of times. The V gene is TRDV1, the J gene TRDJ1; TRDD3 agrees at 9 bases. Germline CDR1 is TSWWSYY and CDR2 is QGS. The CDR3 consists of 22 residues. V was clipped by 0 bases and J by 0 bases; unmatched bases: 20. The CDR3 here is CALGELLEGIRIGLPHTDKLIF. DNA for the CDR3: TGTGCTCTTGGGGAACTGCTAGAGGGGATACGCATCGGATTACCCCACACCGATAAACTCATCTTT.

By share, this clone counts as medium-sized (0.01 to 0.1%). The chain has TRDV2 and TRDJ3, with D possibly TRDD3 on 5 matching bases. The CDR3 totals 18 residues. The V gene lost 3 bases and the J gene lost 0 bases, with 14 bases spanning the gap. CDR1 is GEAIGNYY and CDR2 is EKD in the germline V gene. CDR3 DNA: TGTGCCTGTGACCCTGTACTGGAAAGCTCCTGGGACACCCGACAGATGTTTTTC. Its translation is CACDPVLESSWDTRQMFF.

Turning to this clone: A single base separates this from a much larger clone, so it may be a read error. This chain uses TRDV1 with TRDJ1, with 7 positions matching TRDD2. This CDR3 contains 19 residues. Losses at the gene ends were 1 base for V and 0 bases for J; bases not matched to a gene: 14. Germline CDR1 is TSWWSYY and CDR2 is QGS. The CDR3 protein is CALGERLPLKDLYTDKLIF. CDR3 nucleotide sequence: TGTGCTCTTGGGGAACGCCTTCCTTTGAAGGACCTGTACACCGATAAACTCATCTTT.